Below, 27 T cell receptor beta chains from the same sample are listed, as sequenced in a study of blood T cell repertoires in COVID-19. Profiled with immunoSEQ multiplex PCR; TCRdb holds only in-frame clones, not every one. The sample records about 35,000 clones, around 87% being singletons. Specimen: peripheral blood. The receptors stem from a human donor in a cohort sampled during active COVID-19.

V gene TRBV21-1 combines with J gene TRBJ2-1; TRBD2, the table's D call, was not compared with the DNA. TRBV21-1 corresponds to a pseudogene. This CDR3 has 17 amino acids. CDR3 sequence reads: CASSKGGKHFSYNEQFF. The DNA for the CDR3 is TGTGCCAGCAGCAAAGGAGGGAAACACTTCTCCTACAATGAGCAGTTCTTC.

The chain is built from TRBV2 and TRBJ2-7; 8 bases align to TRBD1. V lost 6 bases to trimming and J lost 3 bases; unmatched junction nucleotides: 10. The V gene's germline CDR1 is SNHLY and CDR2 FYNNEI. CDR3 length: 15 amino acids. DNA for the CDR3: TGTGCCAGCAGGGACAGGGACCTGAGTGGCTACGAGCAGTACTTC. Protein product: CASRDRDLSGYEQYF.

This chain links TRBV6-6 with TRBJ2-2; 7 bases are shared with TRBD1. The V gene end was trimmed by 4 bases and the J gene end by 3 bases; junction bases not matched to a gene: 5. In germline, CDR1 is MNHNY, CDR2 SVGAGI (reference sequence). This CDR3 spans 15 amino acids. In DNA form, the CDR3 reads TGTGCCAGCAGTTTTCGACAGGGCCACACCGGGGAGCTGTTTTTT. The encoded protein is CASSFRQGHTGELFF.

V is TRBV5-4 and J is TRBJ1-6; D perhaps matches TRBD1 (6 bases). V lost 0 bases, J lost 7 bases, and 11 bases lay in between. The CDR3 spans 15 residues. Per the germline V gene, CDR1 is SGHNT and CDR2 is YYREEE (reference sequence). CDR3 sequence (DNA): TGTGCCAGCAGCTTGGTTCAGGGGTTGAATTCACCCCTCCACTTT. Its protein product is CASSLVQGLNSPLHF.

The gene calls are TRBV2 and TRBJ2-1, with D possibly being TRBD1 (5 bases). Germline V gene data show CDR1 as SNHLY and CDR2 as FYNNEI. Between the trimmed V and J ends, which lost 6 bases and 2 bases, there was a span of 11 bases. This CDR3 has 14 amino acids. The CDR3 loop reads CASRILDTYNEQFF. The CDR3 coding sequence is TGTGCCAGCAGGATCCTGGACACCTACAATGAGCAGTTCTTC.

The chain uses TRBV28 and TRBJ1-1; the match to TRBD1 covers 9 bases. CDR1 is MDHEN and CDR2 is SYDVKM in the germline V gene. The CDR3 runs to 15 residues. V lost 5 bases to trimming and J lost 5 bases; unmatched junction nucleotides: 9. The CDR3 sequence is CASSPPGQGKTEAFF. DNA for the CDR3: TGTGCCAGCAGTCCCCCGGGACAGGGAAAGACTGAAGCTTTCTTT.

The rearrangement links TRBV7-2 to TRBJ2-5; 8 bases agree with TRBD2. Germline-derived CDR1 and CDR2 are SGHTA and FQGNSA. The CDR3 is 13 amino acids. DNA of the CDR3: TGTGCTACGGGGGGGACCTTTACTGAGACCCAGTACTTC. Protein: CATGGTFTETQYF. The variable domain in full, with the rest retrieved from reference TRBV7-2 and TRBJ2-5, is GAGVSQSPSNKVTEKGKDVELRCDPISGHTALYWYRQSLGQGLEFLIYFQGNSAPDKSGLPSDRFSAERTGGSVSTLTIQRTQQEDSAVYLCATGGTFTETQYFGPGTRLLVL.

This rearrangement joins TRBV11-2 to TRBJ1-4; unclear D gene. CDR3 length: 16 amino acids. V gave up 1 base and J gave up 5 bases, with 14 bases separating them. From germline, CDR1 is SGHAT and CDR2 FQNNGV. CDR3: CASSLGQPSLNEKLFF. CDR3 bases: TGTGCCAGCAGCTTAGGGCAACCTTCTTTGAATGAAAAACTGTTTTTT.

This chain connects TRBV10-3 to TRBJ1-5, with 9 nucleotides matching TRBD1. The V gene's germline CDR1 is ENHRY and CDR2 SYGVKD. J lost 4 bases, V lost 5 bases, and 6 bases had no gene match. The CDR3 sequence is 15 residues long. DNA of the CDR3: TGTGCCATCAGTTTGGGGGACAGGGAGAATCAGCCCCAGCATTTT. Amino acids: CAISLGDRENQPQHF.

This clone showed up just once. The CDR3 DNA is TGTGCCAGCAGCTCTAAGCAGGTAGGATCCTACAATGAGCAGTTCTTC. It codes for CASSSKQVGSYNEQFF. V is TRBV11-2 and J is TRBJ2-1; D gene unclear. V was clipped by 4 bases and J by 1 base, with 14 bases between them. CDR1 is SGHAT and CDR2 is FQNNGV in the germline V gene. The length of the CDR3 is 16 residues.

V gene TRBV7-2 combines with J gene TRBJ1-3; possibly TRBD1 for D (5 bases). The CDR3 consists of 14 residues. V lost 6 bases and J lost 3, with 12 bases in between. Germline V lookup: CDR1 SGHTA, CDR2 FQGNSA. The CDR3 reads CASRPQGGGNTIYF. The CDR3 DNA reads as TGTGCCAGCAGGCCCCAGGGAGGTGGAAACACCATATATTTT. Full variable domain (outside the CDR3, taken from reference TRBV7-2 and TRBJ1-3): GAGVSQSPSNKVTEKGKDVELRCDPISGHTALYWYRQSLGQGLEFLIYFQGNSAPDKSGLPSDRFSAERTGGSVSTLTIQRTQQEDSAVYLCASRPQGGGNTIYFGEGSWLTVV.

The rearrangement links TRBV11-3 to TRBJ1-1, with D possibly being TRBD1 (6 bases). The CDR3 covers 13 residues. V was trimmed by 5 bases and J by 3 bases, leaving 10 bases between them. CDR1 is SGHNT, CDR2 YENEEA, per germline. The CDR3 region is CASSPTGYTEAFF. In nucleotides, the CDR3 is TGTGCCAGCAGCCCGACAGGATACACTGAAGCTTTCTTT.

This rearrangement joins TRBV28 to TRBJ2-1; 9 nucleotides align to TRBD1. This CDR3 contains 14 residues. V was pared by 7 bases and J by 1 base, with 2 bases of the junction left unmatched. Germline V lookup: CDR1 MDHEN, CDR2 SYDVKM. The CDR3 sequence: CASIGTGSYNEQFF. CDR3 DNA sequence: TGTGCCAGCATAGGGACAGGGTCCTACAATGAGCAGTTCTTC.

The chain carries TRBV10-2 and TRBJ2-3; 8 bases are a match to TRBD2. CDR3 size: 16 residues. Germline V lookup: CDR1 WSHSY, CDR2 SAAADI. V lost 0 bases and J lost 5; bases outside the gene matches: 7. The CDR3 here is CASSESSGLVRDTQYF. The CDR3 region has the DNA TGCGCCAGCAGTGAGTCCTCGGGACTAGTGCGAGATACGCAGTATTTT.

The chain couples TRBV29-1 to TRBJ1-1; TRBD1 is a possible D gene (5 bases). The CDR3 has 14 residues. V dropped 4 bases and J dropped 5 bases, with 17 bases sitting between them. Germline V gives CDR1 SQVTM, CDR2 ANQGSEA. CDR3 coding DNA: TGCAGCGTTGCGAAGGGAGGGGTGAGGACTGAAGCTTTCTTT. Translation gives CSVAKGGVRTEAFF.

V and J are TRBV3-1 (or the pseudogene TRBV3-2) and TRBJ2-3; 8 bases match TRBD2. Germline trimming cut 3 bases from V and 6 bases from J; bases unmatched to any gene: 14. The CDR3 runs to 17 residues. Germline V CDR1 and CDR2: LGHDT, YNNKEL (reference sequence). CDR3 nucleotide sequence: TGTGCCAGCAGCCAGGGCCGGGACTCGGGGGGGCTGGATACGCAGTATTTT. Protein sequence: CASSQGRDSGGLDTQYF.

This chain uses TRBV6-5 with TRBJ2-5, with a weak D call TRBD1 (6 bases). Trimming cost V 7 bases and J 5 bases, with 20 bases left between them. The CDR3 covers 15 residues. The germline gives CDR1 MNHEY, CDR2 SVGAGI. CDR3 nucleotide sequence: TGTGCCAGCAACCTCAGGGGCCCAGGGGATGAGACCCAGTACTTC. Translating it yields CASNLRGPGDETQYF.

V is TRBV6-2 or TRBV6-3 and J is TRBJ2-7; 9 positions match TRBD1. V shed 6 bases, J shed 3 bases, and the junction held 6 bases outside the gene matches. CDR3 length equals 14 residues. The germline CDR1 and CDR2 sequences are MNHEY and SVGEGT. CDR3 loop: CASSIQGAYYEQYF. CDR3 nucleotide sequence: TGTGCCAGCAGCATACAGGGGGCGTACTACGAGCAGTACTTC.

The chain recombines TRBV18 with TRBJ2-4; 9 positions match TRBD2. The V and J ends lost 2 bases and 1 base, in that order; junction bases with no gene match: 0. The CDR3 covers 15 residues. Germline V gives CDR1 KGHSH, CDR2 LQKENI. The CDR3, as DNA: TGTGCCAGCTCACCAGCGGGGGGGGCCAAAAACATTCAGTACTTC. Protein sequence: CASSPAGGAKNIQYF.

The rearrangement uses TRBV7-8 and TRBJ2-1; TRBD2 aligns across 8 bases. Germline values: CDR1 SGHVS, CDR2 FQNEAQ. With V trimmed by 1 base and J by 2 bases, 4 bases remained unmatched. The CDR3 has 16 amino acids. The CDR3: CASSLVSSGPYNEQFF. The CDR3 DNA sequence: TGTGCCAGCAGCTTAGTTTCTAGCGGGCCCTACAATGAGCAGTTCTTC.

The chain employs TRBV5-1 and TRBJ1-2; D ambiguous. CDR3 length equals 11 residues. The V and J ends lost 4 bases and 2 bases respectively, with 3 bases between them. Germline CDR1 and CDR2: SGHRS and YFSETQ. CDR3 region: CASSENYGYTF. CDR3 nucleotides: TGCGCCAGCAGCGAGAACTATGGCTACACCTTC.

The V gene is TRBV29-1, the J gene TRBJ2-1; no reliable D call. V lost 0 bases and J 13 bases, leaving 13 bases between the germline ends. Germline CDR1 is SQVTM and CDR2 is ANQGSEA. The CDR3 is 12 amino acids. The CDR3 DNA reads TGCAGCGTTGAAGATCGCGTGTCCTTTCAGTTCTTC. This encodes CSVEDRVSFQFF.

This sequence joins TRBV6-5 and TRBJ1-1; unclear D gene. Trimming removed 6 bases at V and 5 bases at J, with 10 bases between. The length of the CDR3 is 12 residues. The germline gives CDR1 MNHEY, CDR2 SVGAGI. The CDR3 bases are TGTGCCAGCAGCAATGACATAACTGAAGCTTTCTTT. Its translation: CASSNDITEAFF.

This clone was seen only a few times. Written as DNA, the CDR3 is TGTGCCAGCAGCTTTCTCGCGGGGGGAGGTTACGAGCAGTACTTC. Translating gives CASSFLAGGGYEQYF. This rearrangement joins TRBV7-2 to TRBJ2-7, with TRBD2 matching over 8 bases. The CDR3 extends over 15 amino acids. Germline V CDR1 and CDR2: SGHTA, FQGNSA. The trim removed 3 bases at V and 4 bases at J, leaving 8 bases unmatched.

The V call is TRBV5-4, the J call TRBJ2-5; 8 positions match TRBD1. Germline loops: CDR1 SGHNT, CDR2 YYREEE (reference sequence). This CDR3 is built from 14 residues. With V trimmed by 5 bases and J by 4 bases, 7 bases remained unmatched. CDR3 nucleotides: TGTGCCAGCAGTCGTCGACAGGGGTTAGAGACCCAGTACTTC. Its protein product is CASSRRQGLETQYF.

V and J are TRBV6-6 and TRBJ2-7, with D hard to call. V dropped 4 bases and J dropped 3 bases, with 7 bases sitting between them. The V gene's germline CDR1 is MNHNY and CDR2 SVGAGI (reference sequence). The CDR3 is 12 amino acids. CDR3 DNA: TGTGCCAGCAGTTCACAGTTCTACGAGCAGTACTTC. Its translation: CASSSQFYEQYF.

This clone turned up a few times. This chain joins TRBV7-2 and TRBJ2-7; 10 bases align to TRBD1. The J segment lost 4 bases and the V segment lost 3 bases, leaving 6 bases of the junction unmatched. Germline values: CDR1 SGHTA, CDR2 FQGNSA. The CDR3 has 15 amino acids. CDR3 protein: CASSFHGQGGYEQYF. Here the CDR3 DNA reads TGTGCCAGCAGCTTCCATGGACAGGGGGGATACGAGCAGTACTTC.